The 29 T cell receptor beta chains below were found in one sample sequenced in a study of T cells in tuberculosis. TCRdb keeps only in-frame clones here, not all; method: immunoSEQ multiplex PCR. The repertoire consists of about 23,000 clones, with 95% occurring once and the leading ten covering 9% to 9.5%. Sequenced sample: PBMCs. These receptors were taken from a donor aged 10-35 years with latent tuberculosis or without tuberculosis infection.

The table lists this clone with a count of one. This chain joins TRBV6-5 and TRBJ2-1; TRBD1 might be the D (5 bases). Trimming removed 5 bases at V and 8 bases at J, with 13 bases between. CDR3 size: 13 residues. The germline gives CDR1 MNHEY, CDR2 SVGAGI. CDR3 coding DNA: TGTGCCAGCAGTCAGGGATTTAGAGATGAGCAGTTCTTC. The encoded protein is CASSQGFRDEQFF.

The chain couples TRBV6-1 to TRBJ1-4, with D unclear. The V end was cut by 2 bases, the J end by 13 bases, with 17 bases between. Germline V CDR1 and CDR2: MNHNS, SASEGT. CDR3 length: 14 residues. CDR3 DNA: TGTGCCAGCAGTGAACTTATTTGGGCTGTTGGACTGTTTTTT. It specifies CASSELIWAVGLFF.

The chain recombines TRBV4-1 with TRBJ2-6; possible D gene TRBD1, 8 bases. Germline V lookup: CDR1 MGHRA, CDR2 YSYEKL. Trimming stripped 5 bases from V and 4 bases from J, with 18 bases between. CDR3 length equals 17 residues. CDR3 in amino acids: CASSYQGAGAGANVLTF. In DNA, the CDR3 is TGCGCCAGCAGCTATCAGGGGGCGGGGGCCGGGGCCAACGTCCTGACTTTC.

The chain combines TRBV19 with TRBJ1-4; D is possibly TRBD1 (5 bases). CDR1 and CDR2 (germline): LNHDA, SQIVND (reference sequence). Deletions cut 5 bases from V and 4 bases from J, with 8 bases between. There are 13 residues in the CDR3. The CDR3 reads CASSRGFNEKLFF. DNA of the CDR3: TGTGCCAGTAGTCGGGGGTTTAATGAAAAACTGTTTTTT.

The CDR3 loop is CASSQVQGAGFSGEKLFF. The CDR3 DNA follows: TGTGCCAGCAGCCAAGTACAGGGGGCTGGTTTTTCGGGTGAAAAACTGTTTTTT. The chain links TRBV14 to TRBJ1-4; 9 bases line up with TRBD1. With V trimmed by 1 base and J by 7 bases, 13 bases remained unmatched. CDR3 size: 18 residues. Germline V gives CDR1 SGHDN, CDR2 FVKESK.

V is TRBV4-1 and J is TRBJ2-3; unclear D gene. The ends were cut back, 0 bases at V and 9 bases at J, with 16 bases in the middle. The length of the CDR3 is 15 residues. Germline V CDR1 and CDR2: MGHRA, YSYEKL. CDR3: CASSQDSFGLGTQYF. The CDR3 DNA reads TGCGCCAGCAGCCAAGATAGTTTTGGGCTCGGCACGCAGTATTTT.

V and J are TRBV21-1 and TRBJ1-2. TRBV21-1 is a known pseudogene. The CDR3 contains 14 residues. This CDR3 is CASSKVDGDYGYTF. Written as DNA, the CDR3 is TGTGCCAGCAGCAAAGTGGACGGGGACTATGGCTACACCTTC.

The chain links TRBV2 to TRBJ2-7; 8 bases line up with TRBD1. This CDR3 is 17 amino acids long. Germline V gene sequence: CDR1 SNHLY, CDR2 FYNNEI. V dropped 6 bases and J dropped 4; count of bases not matched to a gene: 17. The CDR3 DNA is TGTGCCAGCAGAAAAACCGCTAACAGGGGGACGGGATACGAGCAGTACTTC. It translates to CASRKTANRGTGYEQYF.

The V and J genes are TRBV6-6 and TRBJ1-1, with D possibly being TRBD1 (6 bases). The ends were cut back, 3 bases at V and 1 base at J, with 9 bases in the middle. Germline values: CDR1 MNHNY, CDR2 SVGAGI (reference sequence). CDR3 length: 14 amino acids. The CDR3 nucleotides are TGTGCCAGCAGTTATGGGGACACGAACACTGAAGCTTTCTTT. It encodes CASSYGDTNTEAFF.

The chain recombines TRBV9 with TRBJ1-1; the D gene is possibly TRBD1 (5 bases). The CDR3 is 17 residues long. Germline lookup yields CDR1 SGDLS and CDR2 YYNGEE. Trimming cost V 3 bases and J 4 bases, with 22 bases left between them. This CDR3 reads CASSAWGDSGAGTEAFF. The CDR3, as DNA: TGTGCCAGCAGCGCATGGGGAGACAGCGGGGCGGGCACTGAAGCTTTCTTT. The full variable domain, completed using reference TRBV9 and TRBJ1-1, is DSGVTQTPKHLITATGQRVTLRCSPRSGDLSVYWYQQSLDQGLQFLIQYYNGEERAKGNILERFSAQQFPDLHSELNLSSLELGDSALYFCASSAWGDSGAGTEAFFGQGTRLTVV.

Of note for this clone: The junction differs from germline at one of its ends, possibly a read error. J is TRBJ1-1 and V is TRBV6-1; 8 nucleotides align to TRBD1. From germline, CDR1 is MNHNS and CDR2 SASEGT. CDR3 length: 15 residues. CDR3 residues: CASSDSGQGGSSWLF. The CDR3, as DNA: TGTGCCAGCAGTGACTCCGGACAGGGCGGTAGTAGTTGGCTCTTT.

The genes are TRBV4-2 and TRBJ1-4; no firm D call. V shed 4 bases and J shed 5 bases, with 11 bases lying between them. CDR1 and CDR2 from the germline V gene are LGHNA and YNFKEQ. This CDR3 is 14 amino acids long. The CDR3 sequence: CASSLEGTNEKLFF. The DNA for the CDR3 is TGTGCCAGCAGCCTGGAGGGCACAAATGAAAAACTGTTTTTT.

V usage is TRBV6-5 and J usage is TRBJ1-1; weak D call: TRBD1 (5 bases). This CDR3 comprises 14 residues. Trimming left V 6 bases short and J 1 base short, with 12 bases between. In germline, CDR1 is MNHEY, CDR2 SVGAGI. The CDR3 bases are TGTGCCAGCAGACATGACAGTCAGAACACTGAAGCTTTCTTT. Translating it yields CASRHDSQNTEAFF.

This sequence joins TRBV7-9 and TRBJ1-2; no clear D gene. CDR3 length: 13 residues. Per germline, CDR1 SEHNR and CDR2 FQNEAQ (reference sequence). Deletions cut 1 base from V and 3 bases from J, with 6 bases between. CDR3: CASSLGTDYGYTF. The DNA of the CDR3 is TGTGCCAGCAGCTTAGGAACAGACTATGGCTACACCTTC.

The chain employs TRBV20-1 and TRBJ2-4; D is undetermined. Trimming left V 3 bases short and J 8 bases short, with 5 bases between. CDR1 is DFQATT and CDR2 is SNEGSKA in the germline V gene (reference sequence). The CDR3 is made up of 10 amino acids. The CDR3 nucleotides read TGCAGTGCTAGTAGTGACATTCAGTACTTC. This sequence encodes CSASSDIQYF.

The chain uses TRBV27 and TRBJ1-2, with 9 bases lining up with TRBD1. V trimming: 8 bases; J trimming: 3 bases; junction bases outside the gene matches: 4. CDR3 size: 13 residues. Germline V CDR1 and CDR2: MNHEY, SMNVEV (reference sequence). As DNA, the CDR3 is TGTGCCAGCTGGCGGACAGGGGACTATGGCTACACCTTC. It codes for CASWRTGDYGYTF.

The chain uses TRBV10-1 and TRBJ1-2; the D gene is possibly TRBD1 (5 bases). The CDR3 sequence is 16 residues long. Trimming stripped 2 bases from V and 3 bases from J, with 16 bases between. Germline V gene sequence: CDR1 WNHNN, CDR2 SYGVQD (reference sequence). CDR3 nucleotides: TGCGCCAGCAGTGAGCCCGAGGTTCAGGGTTACTATGGCTACACCTTC. Its protein product is CASSEPEVQGYYGYTF.

The rearrangement links TRBV7-9 to TRBJ2-7, with TRBD2 as a possible D gene (5 bases). V was clipped by 3 bases and J by 3 bases, with 12 bases between them. The CDR3 has 14 amino acids. CDR1 SEHNR and CDR2 FQNEAQ come from the germline V gene (reference sequence). The CDR3 nucleotides are TGTGCCAGCAGCTTCGGCGGGCTCTACTACGAGCAGTACGTC. Protein product: CASSFGGLYYEQYV.

This clone showed up just once. The genes are TRBV19 and TRBJ1-2, with TRBD1 matching over 10 bases. V was clipped by 4 bases and J by 6 bases; unmatched bases: 5. Germline V lookup: CDR1 LNHDA, CDR2 SQIVND (reference sequence). This CDR3 comprises 14 residues. CDR3 in DNA: TGTGCCAGTAGTAGCACCGGGACAGGGGATGGCTACACCTTC. It translates to CASSSTGTGDGYTF.

This chain joins TRBV4-2 and TRBJ1-2; a possible D gene is TRBD1 (5 bases). The CDR3 covers 16 residues. With 2 bases removed from V and 1 base from J, the gap between germline ends came to 14 bases. Per the germline V gene, CDR1 is LGHNA and CDR2 is YNFKEQ. CDR3 DNA: TGTGCCAGCAGCCAATCGGGGACTTTCGGTAACTATGGCTACACCTTC. Its protein is CASSQSGTFGNYGYTF.

The chain uses TRBV5-1 and TRBJ1-6; no definite D call. Germline loops: CDR1 SGHRS, CDR2 YFSETQ. The CDR3 is made up of 14 amino acids. Trimming cost V 0 bases and J 5 bases, with 6 bases left between them. CDR3: CASSLVEDNSPLHF. DNA for the CDR3: TGCGCCAGCAGCTTGGTGGAGGATAATTCACCCCTCCACTTT.

The rearrangement links TRBV6-1 to TRBJ1-2; D unresolved. The germline V gene encodes CDR1 MNHNS and CDR2 SASEGT. CDR3 length: 15 residues. Trimming took 3 bases from V and 4 from J, leaving 15 bases between them. CDR3 DNA: TGTGCCAGCAGTGAGCAAGCCTCGGAGGGCTATGGCTACACCTTC. Its protein is CASSEQASEGYGYTF.

This clone has just one count. The V gene is TRBV2, the J gene TRBJ2-3; perhaps TRBD2 as D (6 bases). The V gene's germline CDR1 is SNHLY and CDR2 FYNNEI. This CDR3 comprises 14 residues. V lost 8 bases and J lost 2, with 14 bases in between. This CDR3 is CASGGGLSTDTQYF. The CDR3 DNA sequence: TGTGCCAGCGGCGGAGGGCTTTCCACAGATACGCAGTATTTT. The whole variable domain, filled in from reference TRBV2 and TRBJ2-3, reads EPEVTQTPSHQVTQMGQEVILRCVPISNHLYFYWYRQILGQKVEFLVSFYNNEISEKSEIFDDQFSVERPDGSNFTLKIRSTKLEDSAMYFCASGGGLSTDTQYFGPGTRLTVL.

The CDR3 reads CAWSPGQGHQPQHF. CDR3 DNA sequence: TGTGCCTGGAGTCCGGGACAGGGTCATCAGCCCCAGCATTTT. The J gene is TRBJ1-5, the V gene TRBV30; 9 nucleotides agree with TRBD1. The CDR3 loop spans 14 amino acids. J lost 5 bases, V lost 2 bases, and 4 bases had no gene match. Per the germline V gene, CDR1 is GTSNPN and CDR2 is SVGIG (reference sequence).

J is TRBJ2-3 and V is TRBV6-5; TRBD1 matches 7 bases. Germline CDR1 reads MNHEY; CDR2 reads SVGAGI. The CDR3 spans 15 residues. V shed 5 bases, J shed 4 bases, and the junction held 9 bases outside the gene matches. The CDR3 DNA reads as TGTGCCAGCAGTCTCGCGACAGGGAACGCAGATACGCAGTATTTT. Amino acids: CASSLATGNADTQYF.

This clone was seen only once. The V and J genes are TRBV5-1 and TRBJ2-5; D ambiguous. The CDR3 covers 16 residues. Between the trimmed V and J ends, which lost 3 bases and 5 bases, there was a span of 20 bases. Germline V gene lookup returns CDR1 SGHRS and CDR2 YFSETQ. CDR3 DNA: TGCGCCAGCAGCTCTCTCCCCTCGCTCTCCGGGGAGACCCAGTACTTC. This sequence encodes CASSSLPSLSGETQYF.

This chain uses TRBV5-1 with TRBJ1-1; D possibly corresponds to TRBD1 (6 bases). Trimming shortened V by 4 bases and J by 1 base, and 11 bases separated the two germline ends. This CDR3 region has 14 residues. Germline V gene data show CDR1 as SGHRS and CDR2 as YFSETQ. The CDR3 is CASSGQGSNTEAFF. The CDR3 DNA sequence: TGCGCCAGCAGCGGTCAGGGGTCGAACACTGAAGCTTTCTTT.

The rearrangement joins TRBV6-5 to TRBJ1-6; D gene uncertain. V shed 6 bases and J shed 5 bases, with 14 bases lying between them. The CDR3 has 15 residues. The germline gives CDR1 MNHEY, CDR2 SVGAGI. The CDR3 DNA is TGTGCCAGCAGACGATTAGACGGAGATAATTCACCCCTCCACTTT. It codes for CASRRLDGDNSPLHF.

The sample holds a few counts of this clone. This chain connects TRBV2 to TRBJ1-2, with TRBD1 as a possible D gene (5 bases). The CDR3 covers 14 residues. The ends were cut back, 6 bases at V and 4 bases at J, with 15 bases in the middle. In germline, CDR1 is SNHLY, CDR2 FYNNEI. CDR3 amino acids: CASSRQTGLYGYTF. Here the CDR3 DNA reads TGTGCCAGCAGCAGACAGACGGGACTCTATGGCTACACCTTC.